One sample yielded the 10 T cell receptor beta chains listed below, sequenced in a study of Tregs in tolerant kidney transplant recipients. The repertoire was sequenced with immunoSEQ multiplex PCR; TCRdb's copy has only in-frame clones and lacks some. This table has about 50,000 clones, approximately 89% appearing once. Recipients received nonmyeloablative bone marrow transplants from related graft donors, with transient mixed chimerism. The source was CD8+ T cells from blood (PBMCs), collected 12 months after the transplant. The receptor source for this set is a human patient who received a combined kidney and bone marrow transplant. Some T cells may be supplied by the graft donor.

The chain combines TRBV7-9 with TRBJ2-1, with D perhaps matching TRBD1 (8 bases). Deletions cut 5 bases from V and 10 bases from J, with 12 bases between. The CDR3 is 12 residues long. The germline gives CDR1 SEHNR, CDR2 FQNEAQ (reference sequence). CDR3 DNA sequence: TGTGCCAGCAGCGAACAGGGGGGGGAGCAGTTCTTC. Translating gives CASSEQGGEQFF.

The genes are TRBV7-9 and TRBJ2-7, with D unclear. V was pared by 3 bases and J by 4 bases, with 10 bases between. CDR1 and CDR2 from the germline V gene are SEHNR and FQNEAQ (reference sequence). This CDR3 is 13 amino acids long. The CDR3: CASSFSVKYEQYF. The CDR3 DNA sequence: TGTGCCAGCAGCTTCTCGGTCAAGTACGAGCAGTACTTC.

The chain has TRBV7-8 and TRBJ2-7, with TRBD1 as a possible D gene (5 bases). Germline values: CDR1 SGHVS, CDR2 FQNEAQ. The CDR3 sequence is 16 residues long. The V gene lost 1 base and the J gene lost 2 bases, with 15 bases spanning the gap. CDR3 coding DNA: TGTGCCAGCAGCTTAGTTCAGGGAACCATCCCCTACGAGCAGTACTTC. Residues: CASSLVQGTIPYEQYF.

The genes are TRBV12-1 and TRBJ2-7; no DNA check was done on the table's D call, TRBD1. TRBV12-1 is a recognized pseudogene. This CDR3 comprises 14 residues. For the CDR3, the DNA is TGTGCCAGCAGCTTCTCCAGGGGTGGGTACGAGCAGTACTTC. This encodes CASSFSRGGYEQYF.

This chain's CDR3 is CASGDGQGRNTEAFF. The CDR3 coding sequence is TGCGCCAGCGGGGACGGACAGGGCCGGAACACTGAAGCTTTCTTT. The rearrangement uses TRBV4-1 and TRBJ1-1; TRBD1 aligns across 8 bases. J was trimmed by 1 base and V by 8 bases; bases with no gene match: 9. This CDR3 spans 15 amino acids. Germline CDR1 MGHRA, CDR2 YSYEKL.

The rearrangement joins TRBV19 to TRBJ2-2; possibly TRBD2 for D (5 bases). Trimming removed 4 bases from V and 3 bases from J, with 9 bases in between. Germline V gene sequence: CDR1 LNHDA, CDR2 SQIVND (reference sequence). There are 14 residues in the CDR3. CDR3 bases: TGTGCCAGTAGTACTGGACTGGACACCGGGGAGCTGTTTTTT. This translates into CASSTGLDTGELFF.

The chain recombines TRBV4-1 with TRBJ2-5; 12 bases match TRBD2. The CDR3 has 17 amino acids. Germline V gene sequence: CDR1 MGHRA, CDR2 YSYEKL. Unmatched junction bases numbered 5, after V lost 1 base and J lost 2 bases. CDR3 region: CASSQVGLAGGQETQYF. As DNA, the CDR3 is TGCGCCAGCAGCCAAGTAGGTCTAGCGGGGGGGCAAGAGACCCAGTACTTC.

This chain uses TRBV6-6 with TRBJ1-1; the D gene is possibly TRBD1 (5 bases). The CDR3 consists of 14 residues. From germline, CDR1 is MNHNY and CDR2 SVGAGI (reference sequence). Trimming removed 8 bases from V and 4 bases from J, with 17 bases in between. CDR3 bases: TGTGCCAGCCATTCGGGTCAGGGTGTCACTGAAGCTTTCTTT. Amino acid sequence: CASHSGQGVTEAFF.

This chain connects TRBV5-6 to TRBJ2-7; TRBD2 aligns across 9 bases. Germline values: CDR1 SGHDT, CDR2 YYEEEE. The CDR3 is 14 amino acids. Germline trimming cut 2 bases from V and 4 bases from J; bases unmatched to any gene: 4. CDR3 sequence reads: CASSFGAGGYEQYF. In nucleotides, the CDR3 is TGTGCCAGCAGCTTTGGGGCGGGAGGGTACGAGCAGTACTTC.

There are a few counts of this clone. The chain employs TRBV2 and TRBJ1-3, with D perhaps TRBD1 (6 bases). Germline V gene sequence: CDR1 SNHLY, CDR2 FYNNEI. The CDR3 is 17 residues long. The ends were cut back, 0 bases at V and 0 bases at J, with 12 bases in the middle. CDR3 coding DNA: TGTGCCAGCAGTGAAGCGCGGGGGCCGAGCTCTGGAAACACCATATATTTT. It codes for CASSEARGPSSGNTIYF.